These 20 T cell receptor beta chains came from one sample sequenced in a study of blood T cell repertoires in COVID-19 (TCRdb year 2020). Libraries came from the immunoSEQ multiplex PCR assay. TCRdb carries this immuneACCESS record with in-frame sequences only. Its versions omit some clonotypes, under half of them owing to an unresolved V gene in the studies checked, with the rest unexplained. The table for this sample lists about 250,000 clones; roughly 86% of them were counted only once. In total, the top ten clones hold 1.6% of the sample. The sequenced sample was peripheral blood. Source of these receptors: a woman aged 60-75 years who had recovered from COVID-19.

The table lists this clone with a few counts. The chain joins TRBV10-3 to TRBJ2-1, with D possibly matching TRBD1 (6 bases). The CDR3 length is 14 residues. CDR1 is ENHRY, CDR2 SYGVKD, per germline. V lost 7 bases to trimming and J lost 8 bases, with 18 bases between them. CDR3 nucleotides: TGTGCCATCAAGGGGGACCCGGATGGGGATGAGCAGTTCTTC. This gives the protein CAIKGDPDGDEQFF.

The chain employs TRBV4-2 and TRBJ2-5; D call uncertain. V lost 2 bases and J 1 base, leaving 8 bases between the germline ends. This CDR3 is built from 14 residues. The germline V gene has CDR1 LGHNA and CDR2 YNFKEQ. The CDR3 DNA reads TGTGCCAGCAGCCAAAGACAACTCCAAGAGACCCAGTACTTC. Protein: CASSQRQLQETQYF.

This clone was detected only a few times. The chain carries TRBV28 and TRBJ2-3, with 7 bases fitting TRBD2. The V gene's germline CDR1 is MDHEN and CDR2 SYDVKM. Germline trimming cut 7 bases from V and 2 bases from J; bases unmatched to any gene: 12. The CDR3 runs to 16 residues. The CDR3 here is CASNPPSGGNTDTQYF. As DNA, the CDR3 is TGTGCCAGCAATCCCCCCTCCGGGGGGAACACAGATACGCAGTATTTT.

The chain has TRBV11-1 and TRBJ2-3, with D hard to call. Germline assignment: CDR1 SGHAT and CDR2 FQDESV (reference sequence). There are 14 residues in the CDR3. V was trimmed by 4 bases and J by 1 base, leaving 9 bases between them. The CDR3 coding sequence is TGTGCCAGCAGCTCATGGCTAGGCACAGATACGCAGTATTTT. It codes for CASSSWLGTDTQYF.

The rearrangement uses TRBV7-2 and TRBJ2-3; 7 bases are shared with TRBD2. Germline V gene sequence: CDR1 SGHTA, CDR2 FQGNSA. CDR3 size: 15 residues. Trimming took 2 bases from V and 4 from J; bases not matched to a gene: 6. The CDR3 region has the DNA TGTGCCAGCAGCTTAACCGGACTAGTTTCAGATACGCAGTATTTT. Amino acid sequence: CASSLTGLVSDTQYF.

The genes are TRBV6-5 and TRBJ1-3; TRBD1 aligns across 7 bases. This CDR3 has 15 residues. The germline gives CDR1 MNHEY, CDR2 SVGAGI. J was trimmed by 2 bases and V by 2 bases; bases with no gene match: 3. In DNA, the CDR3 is TGTGCCAGCAGTTACGACAGGGAGGCTGGAAACACCATATATTTT. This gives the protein CASSYDREAGNTIYF.

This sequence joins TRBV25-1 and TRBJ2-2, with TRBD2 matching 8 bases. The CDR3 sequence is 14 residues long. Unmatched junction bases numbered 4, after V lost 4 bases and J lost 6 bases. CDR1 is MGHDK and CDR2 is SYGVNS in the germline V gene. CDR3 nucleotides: TGTGCCAGCAGTGGGCTTAGCGGGGCCGGGGAGCTGTTTTTT. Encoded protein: CASSGLSGAGELFF.

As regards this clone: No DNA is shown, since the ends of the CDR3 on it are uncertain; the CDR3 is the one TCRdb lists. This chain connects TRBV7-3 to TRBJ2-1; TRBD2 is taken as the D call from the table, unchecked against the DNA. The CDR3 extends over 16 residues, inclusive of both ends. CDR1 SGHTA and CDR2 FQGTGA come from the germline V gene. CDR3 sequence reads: CASSLAVAGGSGRLFF.

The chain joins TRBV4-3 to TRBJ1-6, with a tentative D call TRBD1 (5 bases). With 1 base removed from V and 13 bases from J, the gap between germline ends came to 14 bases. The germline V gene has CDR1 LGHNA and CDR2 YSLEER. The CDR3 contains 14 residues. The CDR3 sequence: CASSQARGTLPLHF. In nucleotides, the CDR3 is TGCGCCAGCAGCCAAGCCCGGGGGACCCTTCCCCTCCACTTT.

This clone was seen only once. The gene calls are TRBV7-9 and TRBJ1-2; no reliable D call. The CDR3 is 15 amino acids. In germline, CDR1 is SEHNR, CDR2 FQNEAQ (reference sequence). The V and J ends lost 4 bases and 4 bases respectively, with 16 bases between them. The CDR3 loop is CASSSTLSGGYGYTF. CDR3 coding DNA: TGTGCCAGCAGCTCGACCTTGTCCGGCGGCTATGGCTACACCTTC. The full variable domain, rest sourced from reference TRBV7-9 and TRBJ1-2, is DTGVSQNPRHKITKRGQNVTFRCDPISEHNRLYWYRQTLGQGPEFLTYFQNEAQLEKSRLLSDRFSAERPKGSFSTLEIQRTEQGDSAMYLCASSSTLSGGYGYTFGSGTRLTVV.

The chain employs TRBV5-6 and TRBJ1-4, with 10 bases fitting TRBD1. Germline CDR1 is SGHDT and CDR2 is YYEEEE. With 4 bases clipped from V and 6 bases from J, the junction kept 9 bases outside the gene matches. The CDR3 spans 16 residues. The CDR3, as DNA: TGTGCCAGCAGCGCCCGGGACAGGGGTTATGATGAAAAACTGTTTTTT. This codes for CASSARDRGYDEKLFF.

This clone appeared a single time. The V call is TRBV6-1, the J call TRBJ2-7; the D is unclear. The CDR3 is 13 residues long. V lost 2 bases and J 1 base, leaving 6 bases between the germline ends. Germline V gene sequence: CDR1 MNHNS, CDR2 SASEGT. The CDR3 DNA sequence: TGTGCCAGCAGTGAAAGGAGTTCCTACGAGCAGTACTTC. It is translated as CASSERSSYEQYF.

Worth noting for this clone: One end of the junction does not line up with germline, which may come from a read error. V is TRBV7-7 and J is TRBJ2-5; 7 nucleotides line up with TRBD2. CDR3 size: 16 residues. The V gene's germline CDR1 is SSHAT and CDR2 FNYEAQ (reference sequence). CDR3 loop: CASSSGLVGGQETQYF. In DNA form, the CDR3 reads TGTGCTAGCAGCTCCGGACTAGTGGGGGGACAAGAGACCCAGTACTTC.

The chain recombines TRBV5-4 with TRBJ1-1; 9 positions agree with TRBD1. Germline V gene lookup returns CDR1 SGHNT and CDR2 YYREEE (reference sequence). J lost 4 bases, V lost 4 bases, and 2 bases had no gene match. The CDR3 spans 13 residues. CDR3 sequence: CASSRDRATEAFF. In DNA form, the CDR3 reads TGTGCCAGCAGCAGGGACAGGGCCACTGAAGCTTTCTTT.

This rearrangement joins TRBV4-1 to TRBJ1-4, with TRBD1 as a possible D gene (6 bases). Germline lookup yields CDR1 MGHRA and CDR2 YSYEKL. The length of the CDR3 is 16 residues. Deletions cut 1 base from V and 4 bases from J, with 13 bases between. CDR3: CASSQGWAGVNEKLFF. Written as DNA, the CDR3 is TGCGCCAGCAGCCAAGGTTGGGCAGGGGTTAATGAAAAACTGTTTTTT.

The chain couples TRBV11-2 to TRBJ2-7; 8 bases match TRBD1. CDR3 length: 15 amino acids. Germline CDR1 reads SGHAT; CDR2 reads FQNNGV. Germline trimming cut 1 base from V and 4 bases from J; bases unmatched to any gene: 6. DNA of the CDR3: TGTGCCAGCAGCTTAGGCTCAGGGGGCAATTACGAGCAGTACTTC. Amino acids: CASSLGSGGNYEQYF.

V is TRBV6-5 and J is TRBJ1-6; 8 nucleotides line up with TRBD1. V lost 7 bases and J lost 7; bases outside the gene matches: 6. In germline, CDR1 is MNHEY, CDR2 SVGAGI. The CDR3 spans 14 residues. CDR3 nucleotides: TGTGCCAGCACCAGGGACAGGATGAATTCACCCCTCCACTTT. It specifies CASTRDRMNSPLHF.

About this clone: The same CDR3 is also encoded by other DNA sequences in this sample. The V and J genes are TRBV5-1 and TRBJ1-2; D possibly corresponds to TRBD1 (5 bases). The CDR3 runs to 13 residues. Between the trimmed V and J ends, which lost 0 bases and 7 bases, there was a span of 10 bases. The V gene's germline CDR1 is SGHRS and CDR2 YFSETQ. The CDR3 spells CASSLEGRGGYTF. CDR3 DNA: TGCGCCAGCAGCTTGGAGGGGCGCGGTGGCTACACCTTC.

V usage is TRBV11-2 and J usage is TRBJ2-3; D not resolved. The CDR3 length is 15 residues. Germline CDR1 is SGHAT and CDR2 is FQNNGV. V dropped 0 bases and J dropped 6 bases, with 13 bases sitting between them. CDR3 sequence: CASSLDLPGWDTQYF. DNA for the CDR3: TGTGCCAGCAGCTTAGATCTCCCAGGCTGGGATACGCAGTATTTT.

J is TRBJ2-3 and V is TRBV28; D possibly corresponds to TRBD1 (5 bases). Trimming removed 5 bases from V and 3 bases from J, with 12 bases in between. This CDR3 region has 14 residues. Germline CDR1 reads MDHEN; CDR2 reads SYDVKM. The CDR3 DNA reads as TGTGCCAGCAGTCACCGGTCAGGGACAGATACGCAGTATTTT. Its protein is CASSHRSGTDTQYF.